Listed below are T cell receptor beta chains from one sample, sequenced in a study of T cell responses to AZD1222 COVID-19 vaccine. Libraries were prepared by immunoSEQ multiplex PCR; TCRdb keeps only in-frame clonotypes and omits some of them. The repertoire holds about 150,000 clones, with 80% to 90% as singletons. Source: peripheral blood, taken on day 0 of AZD1222 vaccination. The origin of the receptors is an adult in good health. The CDR3 runs from the conserved cysteine through the conserved F or W. A D gene is named only where the DNA matches it firmly. The listing skips clone size in some rows; elsewhere it reads once, few, many or a size class.

clone size	V gene	J gene	D gene	CDR3 protein	CDR3 DNA
.	TRBV18	TRBJ1-1	.	CASSPGVQGEAFF	TGTGCCAGCTCACCGGGTGTGCAAGGGGAAGCTTTCTTT
once	TRBV6-6	TRBJ1-6	.	CASSPTRQEVLRSPLHF	TGTGCCAGCAGTCCGACCCGACAGGAGGTTTTGAGGTCACCCCTCCACTTT
.	TRBV29-1	TRBJ2-5	.	CSVAGGDKEQETQYF	TGCAGCGTTGCGGGCGGGGACAAAGAACAAGAGACCCAGTACTTC
.	TRBV6-2/TRBV6-3	TRBJ2-1	TRBD2	CASSYRGSNNEQFF	TGTGCCAGCAGTTACCGCGGGAGCAACAATGAGCAGTTCTTC
.	TRBV19	TRBJ2-7	.	CASSMGVQGGLEQYF	TGTGCCAGTAGTATGGGTGTACAGGGAGGGCTCGAGCAGTACTTC
once	TRBV19	TRBJ2-6	.	CASSIMVSGANVLTF	TGTGCCAGTAGTATCATGGTTTCTGGGGCCAACGTCCTGACTTTC
.	TRBV7-9	TRBJ1-5	.	CASSQSVVGPQHF	TGTGCCAGCAGCCAATCCGTGGTTGGGCCCCAGCATTTT
once	TRBV6-5	TRBJ2-3	TRBD1	CASSYHATGGPDTQYF	TGTGCCAGCAGTTATCATGCTACAGGGGGCCCAGATACGCAGTATTTT
.	TRBV4-2	TRBJ2-3	.	CASSQARLANLDTQYF	TGTGCCAGCAGCCAAGCCAGGCTAGCGAACCTAGATACGCAGTATTTT
.	TRBV28	TRBJ1-5	.	CASRGRRSSNQPQHF	TGTGCCAGCAGGGGCCGGCGGAGTAGCAATCAGCCCCAGCATTTT
once	TRBV2	TRBJ1-6	.	CASKASQGEWALHF	TGTGCCAGCAAAGCCAGCCAGGGAGAATGGGCCCTCCACTTT
.	TRBV5-1	TRBJ2-7	.	CASSLGQVDEQYF	TGCGCCAGCAGCCTCGGACAAGTCGACGAGCAGTACTTC
once	TRBV7-5	TRBJ1-5	.	CARSSKAVGGVTPNQPQHF	TGTGCCAGAAGCTCAAAGGCCGTAGGGGGCGTAACCCCCAATCAGCCCCAGCATTTT
.	TRBV29-1	TRBJ1-2	.	CSVARDTYGYTF	TGCAGCGTAGCTAGGGACACCTATGGCTACACCTTC
.	TRBV5-1	TRBJ2-1	TRBD2	CASSFQAGLYNEQFF	TGCGCCAGCAGCTTCCAAGCGGGGCTTTACAATGAGCAGTTCTTC
.	TRBV6-1	TRBJ1-5	.	CASSELVDQPQHF	TGTGCCAGCAGTGAGCTTGTCGATCAGCCCCAGCATTTT
.	TRBV5-5	TRBJ2-2	.	CASSLDRTTNTGELFF	TGTGCCAGCAGCCTCGACAGGACGACGAACACCGGGGAGCTGTTTTTT
.	TRBV5-1	TRBJ2-3	.	CASSQRTSTDTQYF	TGCGCCAGCAGCCAAAGGACTAGCACAGATACGCAGTATTTT
.	TRBV5-1	TRBJ2-7	.	CASSLGYEQYF	TGCGCCAGCAGCTTGGGTTACGAGCAGTACTTC
.	TRBV11-2	TRBJ2-5	.	CASSLVIEGAQYF	TGTGCCAGCAGCTTAGTTATCGAGGGGGCCCAGTACTTC
.	TRBV30	TRBJ1-5	.	CAWTRGVGNQPQHF	TGTGCCTGGACCCGAGGGGTAGGAAATCAGCCCCAGCATTTT
.	TRBV4-1	TRBJ2-1	TRBD2	CASSQPSGRFNEQFF	TGCGCCAGCAGCCAACCTAGCGGGAGGTTTAATGAGCAGTTCTTC
once	TRBV15	TRBJ1-2	.	CATSRDRADYGYTF	TGTGCCACCAGCAGAGATCGGGCGGACTATGGCTACACCTTC
few	TRBV27	TRBJ2-7	TRBD2	CASSFSSSGINEQYF	TGTGCCAGCAGTTTTAGTTCTAGCGGGATTAACGAGCAGTACTTC
.	TRBV5-1	TRBJ2-3	TRBD2	CASSLGSSGRFVTDTQYF	TGCGCCAGCAGCTTGGGTAGTAGCGGGAGGTTCGTAACAGATACGCAGTATTTT
.	TRBV6-1	TRBJ1-2	.	CASSEGGRAVYGYTF	TGTGCCAGCAGTGAGGGAGGCAGGGCGGTCTATGGCTACACCTTC
.	TRBV18	TRBJ1-1	.	CASSPPLVSGSTEAFF	TGTGCCAGCTCACCACCGTTAGTATCCGGGTCCACTGAAGCTTTCTTT
.	TRBV3-1/TRBV3-2	TRBJ2-3	TRBD2	CASSPGLAGADTQYF	TGTGCCAGCAGCCCGGGACTAGCGGGAGCAGATACGCAGTATTTT
.	TRBV19	TRBJ1-5	.	CASSNAQRQGQGQPQHF	TGTGCCAGTAGTAATGCCCAAAGACAAGGGCAGGGTCAGCCCCAGCATTTT
once	TRBV4-1	TRBJ1-2	.	CASSQGGYYGYTF	TGCGCCAGCAGCCAAGGGGGCTACTATGGCTACACCTTC
.	TRBV24-1	TRBJ2-5	.	CAPRETQYF	TGTGCCCCACGGGAGACCCAGTACTTC
.	TRBV11-3	TRBJ2-2	.	CASSFGNMGGELFF	TGTGCCAGCAGCTTCGGGAACATGGGCGGGGAGCTGTTTTTT
.	TRBV6-5	TRBJ2-7	.	CASKGQGAYEQYF	TGTGCCAGCAAAGGGCAGGGAGCCTACGAGCAGTACTTC
.	TRBV24-1	TRBJ2-3	TRBD1	CATSPGDRGTDTQYF	TGTGCCACCAGCCCCGGAGACAGGGGGACAGATACGCAGTATTTT
.	TRBV6-5	TRBJ1-2	TRBD1	CATAGTGVLWGYTF	TGTGCCACCGCCGGGACAGGGGTTCTTTGGGGCTACACCTTC
.	TRBV10-1	TRBJ2-1	.	CASSESRGSSYNEQFF	TGCGCCAGCAGTGAGTCCCGGGGGAGCTCCTACAATGAGCAGTTCTTC
.	TRBV11-2	TRBJ2-2	TRBD2	CASSPAAGDHGELFF	TGTGCCAGCAGCCCGGCAGCGGGAGATCACGGGGAGCTGTTTTTT
.	TRBV30	TRBJ2-7	TRBD2	CAWTTGGSSYEQYF	TGTGCCTGGACTACGGGGGGGAGCTCCTACGAGCAGTACTTC
.	TRBV9	TRBJ1-2	.	CASSAQMGGDGYTF	TGTGCCAGCAGCGCCCAGATGGGGGGAGATGGCTACACCTTC
.	TRBV30	TRBJ2-1	.	CASLLADYNEQFF	TGTGCCTCCCTACTAGCTGACTACAATGAGCAGTTCTTC
.	TRBV6-5	TRBJ2-7	.	CASRRDLIYQQYF	TGTGCCAGCAGGAGGGACTTGATCTACCAGCAGTACTTC
.	TRBV5-1	TRBJ2-7	TRBD2	CASSQGLEGSYEQYF	TGCGCCAGCAGCCAGGGACTAGAGGGATCCTACGAGCAGTACTTC
.	TRBV10-2	TRBJ1-1	.	CASSEVGNTEAFF	TGCGCCAGCAGTGAGGTTGGGAACACTGAAGCTTTCTTT
few	TRBV9	TRBJ1-4	.	CASSVALGDGNEKLFF	TGTGCCAGCAGCGTAGCTTTGGGGGACGGTAATGAAAAACTGTTTTTT
.	TRBV12-1	TRBJ2-5	.	CASSYRRTGTQETQYF	TGTGCCAGCAGCTACCGCAGGACCGGGACCCAAGAGACCCAGTACTTC
once	TRBV14	TRBJ1-6	.	CASSPLVMRNSPLHF	TGTGCCAGCAGCCCCCTCGTAATGAGGAATTCACCCCTCCACTTT
.	TRBV4-1	TRBJ2-5	.	CASSQMSGTQIGETQYF	TGCGCCAGCAGCCAGATGTCGGGGACCCAAATCGGAGAGACCCAGTACTTC